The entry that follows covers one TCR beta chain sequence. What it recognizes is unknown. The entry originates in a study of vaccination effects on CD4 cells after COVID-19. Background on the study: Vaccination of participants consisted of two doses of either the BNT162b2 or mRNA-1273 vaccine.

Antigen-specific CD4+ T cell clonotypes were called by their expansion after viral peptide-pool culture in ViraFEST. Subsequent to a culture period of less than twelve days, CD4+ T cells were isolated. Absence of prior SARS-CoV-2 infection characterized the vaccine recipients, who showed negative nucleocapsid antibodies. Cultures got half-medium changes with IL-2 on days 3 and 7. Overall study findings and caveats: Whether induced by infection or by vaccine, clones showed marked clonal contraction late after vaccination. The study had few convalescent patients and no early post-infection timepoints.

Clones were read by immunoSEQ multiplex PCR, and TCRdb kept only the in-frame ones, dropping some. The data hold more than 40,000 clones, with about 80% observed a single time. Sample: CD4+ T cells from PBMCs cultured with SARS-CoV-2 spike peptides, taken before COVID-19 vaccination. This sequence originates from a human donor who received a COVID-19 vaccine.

The DNA for the CDR3 is TGTGCCAGTAGTCCCTGGGGGGGATTGAACACTGAAGCTTTCTTT. It is translated as CASSPWGGLNTEAFF. The chain uses TRBV19 and TRBJ1-1; tentative D call: TRBD1 (5 bases). Trimming pared 5 bases from V and 0 bases from J, leaving 13 bases between. CDR3 size: 15 residues. Germline-derived CDR1 and CDR2 are LNHDA and SQIVND (reference sequence).